Presented here are 20 T cell receptor beta chains from one specimen sequenced in a study of T cells in tumors after PD-1 blockade. The protocol was immunoSEQ multiplex PCR, while the TCRdb copy is restricted to in-frame clones and leaves out a portion. Among 32,000 or so clones listed, about 77% were seen once. The sample was PBMCs, taken before anti-PD-1 treatment. The origin of the receptors is a human donor with basal cell carcinoma.

The V call is TRBV28, the J call TRBJ1-5; D ambiguous. Trimming cost V 6 bases and J 7 bases, with 13 bases left between them. This CDR3 has 13 amino acids. Germline loops: CDR1 MDHEN, CDR2 SYDVKM. This CDR3 reads CASSPATGQPQHF. Written as DNA, the CDR3 is TGTGCCAGCAGCCCGGCCACGGGGCAGCCCCAGCATTTT.

This chain joins TRBV11-3 and TRBJ2-5; either TRBD1 or TRBD2 may supply D (5 bases each). Trimming pared 5 bases from V and 4 bases from J, leaving 14 bases between. The CDR3 spans 14 residues. Germline CDR1 SGHNT, CDR2 YENEEA. This CDR3 is CASSPPEGRETQYF. CDR3 bases: TGTGCCAGCAGCCCCCCCGAGGGGCGAGAGACCCAGTACTTC.

CDR3 residues: CAISSYGEYNYGYTF. The CDR3 DNA sequence: TGTGCCATCAGCTCCTACGGAGAATATAACTATGGCTACACCTTC. The chain links TRBV10-3 to TRBJ1-2, with unresolved D. Trimming left V 6 bases short and J 1 base short, with 15 bases between. This CDR3 spans 15 amino acids. From germline, CDR1 is ENHRY and CDR2 SYGVKD.

The chain links TRBV7-3 to TRBJ2-7; TRBD1 or TRBD2 may be the D gene (6 bases each). V lost 5 bases and J lost 5, with 22 bases in between. The length of the CDR3 is 16 residues. The germline gives CDR1 SGHTA, CDR2 FQGTGA. CDR3 amino acids: CASSPTKGGRVHEQYF. CDR3 nucleotide sequence: TGTGCCAGCAGCCCGACGAAAGGGGGGCGCGTCCACGAGCAGTACTTC.

The chain joins TRBV7-2 to TRBJ1-1; perhaps TRBD1 as D (5 bases). Germline V CDR1 and CDR2: SGHTA, FQGNSA. The CDR3 covers 12 residues. Trimming removed 5 bases at V and 11 bases at J, with 15 bases between. CDR3 sequence: CASSEAGLPAFF. Written as DNA, the CDR3 is TGTGCCAGCAGCGAGGCGGGGCTTCCGGCTTTCTTT.

The rearrangement links TRBV19 to TRBJ2-2; TRBD1 might be the D (5 bases). There are 17 residues in the CDR3. From germline, CDR1 is LNHDA and CDR2 SQIVND (reference sequence). The V end lost 6 bases, the J end lost 0 bases, and 17 bases lay between the germline ends. The CDR3 is CASRNYPNRPNTGELFF. The CDR3, as DNA: TGTGCCAGTAGAAATTACCCCAACAGGCCGAACACCGGGGAGCTGTTTTTT.

The chain is built from TRBV11-3 and TRBJ2-3, with unresolved D. The V gene's germline CDR1 is SGHNT and CDR2 YENEEA. V shed 4 bases and J shed 0 bases, with 11 bases lying between them. This CDR3 contains 15 residues. DNA of the CDR3: TGTGCCAGCAGCTCCTCAGGCCTTAGCACAGATACGCAGTATTTT. Residues: CASSSSGLSTDTQYF.

The CDR3 DNA reads as TGTGCCAGCAGCCATTTGTCGCCTAGCGGGACCCCAGATACGCAGTATTTT. This codes for CASSHLSPSGTPDTQYF. The gene calls are TRBV14 and TRBJ2-3; 9 bases match TRBD2. Germline CDR1 and CDR2: SGHDN and FVKESK. The CDR3 runs to 17 residues. After removal of 3 bases from V and 4 bases from J, the junction contained 11 bases not matched to a gene.

This clone was seen a handful of times. V is TRBV5-1 and J is TRBJ1-1; 7 nucleotides align to TRBD1. This CDR3 has 16 amino acids. V lost 4 bases and J lost 0; bases outside the gene matches: 9. CDR1 and CDR2 from the germline V gene are SGHRS and YFSETQ. The CDR3 region has the DNA TGCGCCAGCAGCGGCAAGACAGGGACCATGAACACTGAAGCTTTCTTT. Residues: CASSGKTGTMNTEAFF.

CDR3 sequence reads: CASSPGGAHTQYF. CDR3 bases: TGTGCCAGCAGCCCGGGAGGGGCCCATACGCAGTATTTT. The chain recombines TRBV9 with TRBJ2-3, with 8 positions matching TRBD2. CDR3 length: 13 residues. V was pared by 4 bases and J by 7 bases, with 5 bases of the junction left unmatched. CDR1 SGDLS and CDR2 YYNGEE come from the germline V gene.

The genes are TRBV6-5 and TRBJ1-2; 9 nucleotides line up with TRBD1. Germline CDR1 MNHEY, CDR2 SVGAGI. This CDR3 region has 13 residues. V gave up 3 bases and J gave up 8 bases; unmatched junction bases: 4. CDR3 in DNA: TGTGCCAGCAGTTATGACAGGGGGGAAGGCTACACCTTC. Protein sequence: CASSYDRGEGYTF.

This clone was observed a handful of times. The CDR3 loop is CASSDGVRFKPQHF. In DNA form, the CDR3 reads TGTGCCAGCAGTGACGGGGTTAGGTTTAAGCCCCAGCATTTT. V gene TRBV6-1 combines with J gene TRBJ1-5; D is uncertain. V lost 3 bases to trimming and J lost 8 bases, with 14 bases between them. The CDR3 runs to 14 residues. CDR1 MNHNS and CDR2 SASEGT come from the germline V gene.

J is TRBJ2-2 and V is TRBV30; D not certain. In germline, CDR1 is GTSNPN, CDR2 SVGIG (reference sequence). The CDR3 runs to 12 residues. Trimming took off 3 bases at V and 2 bases at J, with 4 bases between the two ends. The CDR3 DNA follows: TGTGCCTGGAGGGTAAACACCGGGGAGCTGTTTTTT. It encodes CAWRVNTGELFF.

V and J are TRBV24-1 and TRBJ2-3; 13 nucleotides line up with TRBD2. Germline CDR1 is KGHDR and CDR2 is SFDVKD. The length of the CDR3 is 16 residues. V was pared by 3 bases and J by 4 bases, with 3 bases of the junction left unmatched. The CDR3 is CATSDATSGGADTQYF. CDR3 sequence (DNA): TGTGCCACCAGTGATGCCACTAGCGGGGGGGCAGATACGCAGTATTTT.

The chain employs TRBV7-9 and TRBJ1-4; 11 bases fit TRBD1. CDR3 length: 15 amino acids. Germline-derived CDR1 and CDR2 are SEHNR and FQNEAQ (reference sequence). With 1 base clipped from V and 10 bases from J, the junction kept 5 bases outside the gene matches. In DNA form, the CDR3 reads TGTGCCAGCAGCTTAGAGGACAGGGGGCGAGGAAAACTGTTTTTT. Amino acids: CASSLEDRGRGKLFF.

The genes are TRBV5-1 and TRBJ1-1, with D unresolved. The CDR3 has 14 residues. Trimming removed 4 bases from V and 0 bases from J, with 10 bases in between. The V gene's germline CDR1 is SGHRS and CDR2 YFSETQ. The CDR3 sequence: CASSLTTLNTEAFF. CDR3 coding DNA: TGCGCCAGCAGCCTTACTACACTGAACACTGAAGCTTTCTTT.

The chain recombines TRBV28 with TRBJ2-3; the D call may be TRBD1 or TRBD2 (6 bases each). The CDR3 contains 18 residues. CDR1 and CDR2 from the germline V gene are MDHEN and SYDVKM. V dropped 1 base and J dropped 1 base, with 18 bases sitting between them. The CDR3 DNA reads as TGTGCCAGCAGTTTATTAAGTGTGGGGGGCTGGGGCACAGATACGCAGTATTTT. Protein product: CASSLLSVGGWGTDTQYF.

The rearrangement uses TRBV6-5 and TRBJ1-1, with unresolved D. Germline loops: CDR1 MNHEY, CDR2 SVGAGI. This CDR3 has 14 residues. With 1 base removed from V and 4 bases from J, the gap between germline ends came to 10 bases. The DNA of the CDR3 is TGTGCCAGCAGTTACTACCGGGGAAGCACTGAAGCTTTCTTT. Translating gives CASSYYRGSTEAFF.

The chain joins TRBV14 to TRBJ2-5, with D possibly called TRBD1 or TRBD2 (6 bases each). CDR3 size: 16 residues. Trimming took off 0 bases at V and 5 bases at J, with 16 bases between the two ends. The germline gives CDR1 SGHDN, CDR2 FVKESK. The CDR3 loop is CASSQDRGQARETQYF. The DNA of the CDR3 is TGTGCCAGCAGCCAAGATCGGGGGCAGGCCCGGGAGACCCAGTACTTC.

The chain joins TRBV3-1 (or the pseudogene TRBV3-2) to TRBJ2-1, with D possibly called TRBD1 or TRBD2 (7 bases each). The ends were cut back, 6 bases at V and 2 bases at J, with 17 bases in the middle. Looked up from germline, CDR1 is LGHDT and CDR2 is YNNKEL (reference sequence). The CDR3 sequence is 16 residues long. Here the CDR3 DNA reads TGTGCCAGCAGTCAGGCAGGGGGGGGACCCTACAATGAGCAGTTCTTC. It is translated as CASSQAGGGPYNEQFF.